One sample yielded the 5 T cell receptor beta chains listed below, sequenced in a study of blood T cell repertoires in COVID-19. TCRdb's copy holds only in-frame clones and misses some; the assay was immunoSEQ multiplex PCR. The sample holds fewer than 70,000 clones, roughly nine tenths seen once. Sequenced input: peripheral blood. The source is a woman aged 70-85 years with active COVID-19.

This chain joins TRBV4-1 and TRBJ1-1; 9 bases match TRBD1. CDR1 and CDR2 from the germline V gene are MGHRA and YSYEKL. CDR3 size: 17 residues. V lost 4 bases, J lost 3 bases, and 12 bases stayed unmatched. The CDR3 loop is CASSPLSVGQGDTEAFF. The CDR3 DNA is TGCGCCAGCAGCCCTCTTTCGGTGGGACAGGGAGACACTGAAGCTTTCTTT.

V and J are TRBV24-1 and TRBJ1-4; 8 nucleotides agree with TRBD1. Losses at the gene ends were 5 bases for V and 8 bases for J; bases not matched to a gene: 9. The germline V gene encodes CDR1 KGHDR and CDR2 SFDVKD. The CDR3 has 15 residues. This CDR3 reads CATSAPGQEDEKLFF. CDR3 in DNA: TGTGCCACCAGTGCCCCGGGACAGGAGGACGAAAAACTGTTTTTT.

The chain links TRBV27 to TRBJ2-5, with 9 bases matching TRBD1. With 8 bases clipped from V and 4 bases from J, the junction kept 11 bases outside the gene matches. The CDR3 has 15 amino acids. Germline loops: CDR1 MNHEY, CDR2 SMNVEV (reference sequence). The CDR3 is CASGLTGGGGETQYF. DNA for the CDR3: TGTGCCAGCGGACTCACAGGGGGCGGGGGAGAGACCCAGTACTTC.

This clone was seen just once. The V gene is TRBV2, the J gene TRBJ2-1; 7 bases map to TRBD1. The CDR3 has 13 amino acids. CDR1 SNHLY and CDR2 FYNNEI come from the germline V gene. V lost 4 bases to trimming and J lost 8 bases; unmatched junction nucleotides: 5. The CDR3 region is CASSVTGQDEQFF. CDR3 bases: TGTGCCAGCAGTGTGACAGGGCAGGATGAGCAGTTCTTC.

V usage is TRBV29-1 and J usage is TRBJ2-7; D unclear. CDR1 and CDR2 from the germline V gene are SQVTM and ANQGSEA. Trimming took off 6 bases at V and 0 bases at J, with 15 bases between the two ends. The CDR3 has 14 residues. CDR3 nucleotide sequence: TGCAGCGTCTGGATATCAGGAAACTCCTACGAGCAGTACTTC. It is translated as CSVWISGNSYEQYF.